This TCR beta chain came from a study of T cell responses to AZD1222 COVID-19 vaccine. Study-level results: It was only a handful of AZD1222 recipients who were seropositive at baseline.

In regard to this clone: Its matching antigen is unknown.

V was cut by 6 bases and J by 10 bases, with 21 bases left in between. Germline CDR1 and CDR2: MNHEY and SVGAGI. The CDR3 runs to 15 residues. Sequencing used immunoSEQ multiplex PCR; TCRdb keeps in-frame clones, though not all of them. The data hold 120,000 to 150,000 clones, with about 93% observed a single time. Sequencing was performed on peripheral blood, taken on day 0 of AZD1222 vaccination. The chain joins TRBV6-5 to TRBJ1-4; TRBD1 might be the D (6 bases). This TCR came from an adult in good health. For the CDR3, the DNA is TGTGCCAGCAGCAAAAAGAAAACGGACAGAGGAAAACTGTTTTTT. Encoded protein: CASSKKKTDRGKLFF.